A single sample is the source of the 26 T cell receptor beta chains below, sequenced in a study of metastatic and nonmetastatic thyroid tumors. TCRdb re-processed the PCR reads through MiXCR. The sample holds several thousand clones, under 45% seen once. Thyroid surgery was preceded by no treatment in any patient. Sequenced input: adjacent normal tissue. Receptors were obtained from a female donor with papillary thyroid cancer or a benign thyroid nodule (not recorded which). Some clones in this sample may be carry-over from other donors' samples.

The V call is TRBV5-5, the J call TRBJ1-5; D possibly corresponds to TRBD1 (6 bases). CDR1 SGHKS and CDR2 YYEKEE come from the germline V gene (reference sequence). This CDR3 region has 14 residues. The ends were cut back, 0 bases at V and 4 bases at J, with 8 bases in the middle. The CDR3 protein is CASSLVGGNQPQHF. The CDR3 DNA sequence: TGTGCCAGCAGCTTGGTAGGGGGAAATCAGCCCCAGCATTTT.

CDR3 nucleotide sequence: TGCAGTGCTGGACCGGGACTGGCGGGAGAAGACGAGCAGTACTTC. Translating it yields CSAGPGLAGEDEQYF. The chain carries TRBV20-1 and TRBJ2-7, with 7 bases lining up with TRBD2. The CDR3 contains 15 residues. Trimming cost V 5 bases and J 5 bases; bases outside gene matches: 15. Germline V CDR1 and CDR2: DFQATT, SNEGSKA (reference sequence).

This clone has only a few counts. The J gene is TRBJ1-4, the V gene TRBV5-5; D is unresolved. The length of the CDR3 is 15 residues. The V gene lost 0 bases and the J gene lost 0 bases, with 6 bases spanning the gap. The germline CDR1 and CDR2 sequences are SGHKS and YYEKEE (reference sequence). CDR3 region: CASSLVETTNEKLFF. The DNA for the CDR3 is TGTGCCAGCAGCTTGGTAGAGACAACTAATGAAAAACTGTTTTTT. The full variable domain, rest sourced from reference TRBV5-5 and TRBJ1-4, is DAGVTQSPTHLIKTRGQQVTLRCSPISGHKSVSWYQQVLGQGPQFIFQYYEKEERGRGNFPDRFSARQFPNYSSELNVNALLLGDSALYLCASSLVETTNEKLFFGSGTQLSVL.

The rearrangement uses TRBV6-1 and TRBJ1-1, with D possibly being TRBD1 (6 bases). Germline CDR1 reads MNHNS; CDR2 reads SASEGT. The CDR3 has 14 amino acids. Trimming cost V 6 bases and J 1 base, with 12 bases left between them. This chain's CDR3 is CASRGGGENTEAFF. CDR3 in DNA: TGTGCCAGCAGAGGGGGGGGGGAGAACACTGAAGCTTTCTTT.

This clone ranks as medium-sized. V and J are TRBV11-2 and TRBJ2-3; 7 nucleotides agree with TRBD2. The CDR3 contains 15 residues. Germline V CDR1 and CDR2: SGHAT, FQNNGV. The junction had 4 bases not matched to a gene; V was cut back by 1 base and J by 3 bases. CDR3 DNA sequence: TGTGCCAGCAGCTTAGGGGGGGGTTGGACAGATACGCAGTATTTT. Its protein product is CASSLGGGWTDTQYF.

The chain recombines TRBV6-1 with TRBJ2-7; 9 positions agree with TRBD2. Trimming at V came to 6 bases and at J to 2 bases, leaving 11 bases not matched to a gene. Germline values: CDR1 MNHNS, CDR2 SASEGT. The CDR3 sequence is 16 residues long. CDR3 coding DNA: TGTGCCAGCAGCGAGATTTCTAGCGGGGCGGCCTACGAGCAGTACTTC. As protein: CASSEISSGAAYEQYF.

DNA for the CDR3: TGTGCCAGCAGTTACGGGGCAGGGGGCTATGGCTACACCTTC. It specifies CASSYGAGGYGYTF. V is TRBV6-2 or TRBV6-3 and J is TRBJ1-2; 7 bases match TRBD1. After removal of 2 bases from V and 4 bases from J, the junction contained 4 bases not matched to a gene. This CDR3 contains 14 residues. CDR1 and CDR2 (germline): MNHEY, SVGEGT.

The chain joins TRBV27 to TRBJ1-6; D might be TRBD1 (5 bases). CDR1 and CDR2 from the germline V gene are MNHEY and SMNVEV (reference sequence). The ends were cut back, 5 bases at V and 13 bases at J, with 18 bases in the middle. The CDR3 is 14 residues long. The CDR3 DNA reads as TGTGCCAGCAGTCAACGGGACGGACCCTCGCCCCTCCACTTT. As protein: CASSQRDGPSPLHF.

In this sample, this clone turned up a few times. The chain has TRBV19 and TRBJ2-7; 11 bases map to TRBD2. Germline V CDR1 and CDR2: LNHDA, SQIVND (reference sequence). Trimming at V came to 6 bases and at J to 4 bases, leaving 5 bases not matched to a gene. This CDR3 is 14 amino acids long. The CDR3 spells CASSPTSGGYEQYF. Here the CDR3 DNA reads TGTGCCAGTAGCCCAACTAGCGGGGGATACGAGCAGTACTTC. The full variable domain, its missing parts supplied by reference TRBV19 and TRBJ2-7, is DGGITQSPKYLFRKEGQNVTLSCEQNLNHDAMYWYRQDPGQGLRLIYYSQIVNDFQKGDIAEGYSVSREKKESFPLTVTSAQKNPTAFYLCASSPTSGGYEQYFGPGTRLTVT.

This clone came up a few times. The CDR3 loop reads CASSPGPGAEGEKLFF. For the CDR3, the DNA is TGTGCCAGCAGTCCTGGGCCAGGGGCTGAGGGTGAAAAACTGTTTTTT. V and J are TRBV12-3 or TRBV12-4 and TRBJ1-4; tentative D call: TRBD1 (6 bases). V gave up 5 bases and J gave up 7 bases, with 20 bases separating them. This CDR3 spans 16 amino acids.

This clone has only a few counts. The CDR3 DNA reads TGTGCCAGCAGGCAAGGGGGAGCGGTGAACACCGGGGAGCTGTTTTTT. Translation: CASRQGGAVNTGELFF. J is TRBJ2-2 and V is TRBV27, with D perhaps TRBD1 (6 bases). Germline assignment: CDR1 MNHEY and CDR2 SMNVEV (reference sequence). V lost 6 bases to trimming and J lost 1 base, with 15 bases between them. The CDR3 length is 16 residues.

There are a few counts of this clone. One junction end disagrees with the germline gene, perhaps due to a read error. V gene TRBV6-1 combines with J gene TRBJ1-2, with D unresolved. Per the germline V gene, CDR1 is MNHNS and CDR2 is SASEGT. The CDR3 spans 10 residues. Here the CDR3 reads CASSEDGYTF. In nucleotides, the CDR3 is TGTGCCAGCAGCGAAGATGGCTACACCTTC.

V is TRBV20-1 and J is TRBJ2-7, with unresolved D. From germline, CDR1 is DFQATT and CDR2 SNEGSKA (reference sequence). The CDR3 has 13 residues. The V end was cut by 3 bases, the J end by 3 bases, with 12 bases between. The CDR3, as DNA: TGCAGTGCTAGGGTCCAGTCAAACTACGAGCAGTACTTC. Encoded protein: CSARVQSNYEQYF.

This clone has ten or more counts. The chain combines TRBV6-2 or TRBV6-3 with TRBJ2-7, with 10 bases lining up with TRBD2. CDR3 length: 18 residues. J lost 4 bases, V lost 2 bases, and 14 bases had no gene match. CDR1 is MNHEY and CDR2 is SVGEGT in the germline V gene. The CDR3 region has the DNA TGTGCCAGCAGTTACACTAGCGGGACGTCCATCAGCTATTACGAGCAGTACTTC. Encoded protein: CASSYTSGTSISYYEQYF.

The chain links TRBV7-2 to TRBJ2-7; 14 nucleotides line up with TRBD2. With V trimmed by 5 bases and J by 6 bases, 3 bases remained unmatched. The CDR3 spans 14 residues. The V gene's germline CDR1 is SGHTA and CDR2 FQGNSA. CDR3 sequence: CASSRGLAGAEQYF. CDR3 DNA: TGTGCCAGCAGCAGGGGACTAGCGGGGGCCGAGCAGTACTTC.

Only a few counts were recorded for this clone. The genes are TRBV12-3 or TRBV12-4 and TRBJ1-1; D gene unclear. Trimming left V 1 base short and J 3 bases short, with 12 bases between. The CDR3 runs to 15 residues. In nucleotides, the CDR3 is TGTGCCAGCAGTTTAGTCCCGTTTTTGGACACTGAAGCTTTCTTT. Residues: CASSLVPFLDTEAFF.

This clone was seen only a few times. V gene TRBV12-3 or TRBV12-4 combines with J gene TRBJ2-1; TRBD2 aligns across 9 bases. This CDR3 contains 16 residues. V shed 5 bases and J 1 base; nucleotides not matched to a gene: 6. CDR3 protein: CASSRGLAGSYNEQFF. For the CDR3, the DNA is TGTGCCAGCAGTAGGGGGCTAGCGGGATCCTACAATGAGCAGTTCTTC.

This CDR3 is CATGPGQTSYEQYF. CDR3 DNA: TGTGCCACCGGCCCGGGGCAGACCTCCTACGAGCAGTACTTC. This chain uses TRBV2 with TRBJ2-7; D is possibly TRBD1 or TRBD2 (5 bases each). The length of the CDR3 is 14 residues. Trimming took off 10 bases at V and 0 bases at J, with 16 bases between the two ends. The V gene's germline CDR1 is SNHLY and CDR2 FYNNEI. The whole variable domain, filled in from reference TRBV2 and TRBJ2-7, reads EPEVTQTPSHQVTQMGQEVILRCVPISNHLYFYWYRQILGQKVEFLVSFYNNEISEKSEIFDDQFSVERPDGSNFTLKIRSTKLEDSAMYFCATGPGQTSYEQYFGPGTRLTVT.

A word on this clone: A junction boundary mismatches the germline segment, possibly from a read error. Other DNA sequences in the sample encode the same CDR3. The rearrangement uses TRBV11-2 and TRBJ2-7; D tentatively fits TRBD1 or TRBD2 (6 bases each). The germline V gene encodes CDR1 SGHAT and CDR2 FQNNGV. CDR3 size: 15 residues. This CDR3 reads CASSPGDSSSYEQYF. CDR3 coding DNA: TGTGCCAGCAGCCCAGGGGACTCAAGCTCCTACGAGCAATACTTC.

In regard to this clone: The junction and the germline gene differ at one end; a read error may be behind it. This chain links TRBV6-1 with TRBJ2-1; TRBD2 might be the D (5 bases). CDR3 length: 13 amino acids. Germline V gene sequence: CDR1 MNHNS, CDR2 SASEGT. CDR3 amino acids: CASSTLPQDSPSF. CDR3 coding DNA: TGTGCCAGCAGTACCCTGCCCCAGGACTCTCCTTCCTTC.

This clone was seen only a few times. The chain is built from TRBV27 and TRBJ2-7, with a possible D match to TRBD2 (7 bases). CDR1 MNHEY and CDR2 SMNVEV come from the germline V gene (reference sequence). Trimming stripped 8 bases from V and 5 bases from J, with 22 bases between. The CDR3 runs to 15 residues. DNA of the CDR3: TGTGCCAGCCGCCTAGCCCGGGCGGGGGACAACGAGCAGTACTTC. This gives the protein CASRLARAGDNEQYF.

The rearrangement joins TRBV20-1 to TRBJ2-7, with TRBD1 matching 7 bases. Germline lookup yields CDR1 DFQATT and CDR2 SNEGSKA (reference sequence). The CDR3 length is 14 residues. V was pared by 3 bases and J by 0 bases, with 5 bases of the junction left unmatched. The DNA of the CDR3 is TGCAGTGCTAGGACGGGACAGAGCTCCTACGAGCAGTACGTC. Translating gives CSARTGQSSYEQYV.

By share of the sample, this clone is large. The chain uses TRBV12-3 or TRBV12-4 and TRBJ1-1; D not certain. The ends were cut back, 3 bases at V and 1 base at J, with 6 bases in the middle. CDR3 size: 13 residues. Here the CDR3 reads CASSFSPNTEAFF. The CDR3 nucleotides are TGTGCCAGCAGTTTTTCCCCGAACACTGAAGCTTTCTTT.

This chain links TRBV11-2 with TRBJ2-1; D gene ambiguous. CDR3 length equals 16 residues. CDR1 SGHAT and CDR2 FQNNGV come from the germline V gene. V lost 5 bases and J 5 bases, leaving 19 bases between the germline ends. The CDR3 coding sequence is TGTGCCAGCAGCCTCCAGTCTCAAGTGGGGAACAATGAGCAGTTCTTC. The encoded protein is CASSLQSQVGNNEQFF.

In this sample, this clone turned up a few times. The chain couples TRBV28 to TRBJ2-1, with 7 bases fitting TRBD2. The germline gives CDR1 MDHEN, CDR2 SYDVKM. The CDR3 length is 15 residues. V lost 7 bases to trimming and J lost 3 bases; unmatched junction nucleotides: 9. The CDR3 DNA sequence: TGTGCCAGCATTCCTCTCAGCGGGAACTACAATGAGCAGTTCTTC. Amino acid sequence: CASIPLSGNYNEQFF. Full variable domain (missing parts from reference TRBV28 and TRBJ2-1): DVKVTQSSRYLVKRTGEKVFLECVQDMDHENMFWYRQDPGLGLRLIYFSYDVKMKEKGDIPEGYSVSREKKERFSLILESASTNQTSMYLCASIPLSGNYNEQFFGPGTRLTVL.

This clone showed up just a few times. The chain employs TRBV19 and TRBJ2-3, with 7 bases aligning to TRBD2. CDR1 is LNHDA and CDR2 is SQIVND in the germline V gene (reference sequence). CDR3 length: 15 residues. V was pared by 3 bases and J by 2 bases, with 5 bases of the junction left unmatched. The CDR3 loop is CASSMGGSFTDTQYF. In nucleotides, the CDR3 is TGTGCCAGTAGTATGGGGGGGTCTTTCACAGATACGCAGTATTTT.